This TCR beta chain was identified during a study of siplizumab effects on memory and regulatory T cells. The CDR3 length is 16 residues. Germline V gene sequence: CDR1 LNHDA, CDR2 SQIVND (reference sequence). V was pared by 4 bases and J by 1 base, with 7 bases of the junction left unmatched. Method: immunoSEQ multiplex PCR; TCRdb's copy keeps in-frame clones and lacks some. The sample yields fewer than 120,000 clones, roughly 89% seen once. General study points: Contribution to the alloresponse seemed major for naive T cells, which also seemed more diverse than memory cells.

Concerning this clone: The antigen remains unidentified.

The source is a human donor in good health. The chain links TRBV19 to TRBJ1-1; 9 bases line up with TRBD1. The sample taken for sequencing was CD4+ T cells sorted from blood. CDR3 loop: CASSTGTGRGNTEAFF. CDR3 nucleotide sequence: TGTGCCAGTAGTACTGGGACAGGGAGGGGGAACACTGAAGCTTTCTTT.